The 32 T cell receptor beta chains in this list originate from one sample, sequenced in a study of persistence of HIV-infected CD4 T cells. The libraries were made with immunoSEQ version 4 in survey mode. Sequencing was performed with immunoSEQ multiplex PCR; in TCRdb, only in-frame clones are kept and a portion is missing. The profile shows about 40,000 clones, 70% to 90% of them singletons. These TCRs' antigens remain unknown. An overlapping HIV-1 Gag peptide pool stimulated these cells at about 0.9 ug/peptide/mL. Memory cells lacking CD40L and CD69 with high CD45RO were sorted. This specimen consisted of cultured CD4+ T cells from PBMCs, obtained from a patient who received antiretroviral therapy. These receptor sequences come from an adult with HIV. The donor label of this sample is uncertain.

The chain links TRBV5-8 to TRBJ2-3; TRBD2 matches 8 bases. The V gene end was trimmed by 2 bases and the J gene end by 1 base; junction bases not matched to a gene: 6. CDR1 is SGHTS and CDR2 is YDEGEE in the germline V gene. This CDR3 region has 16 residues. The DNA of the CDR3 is TGTGCCAGCAGCTTCCAGACGGGGGGGCGCACAGATACGCAGTATTTT. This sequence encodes CASSFQTGGRTDTQYF.

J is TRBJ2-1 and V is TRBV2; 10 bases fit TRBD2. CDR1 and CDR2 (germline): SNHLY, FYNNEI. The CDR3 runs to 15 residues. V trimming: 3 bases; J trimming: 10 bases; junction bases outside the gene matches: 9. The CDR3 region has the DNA TGTGCCAGCAGTGACGCTCTAGCGGGGGTCGTGGAGCAGTTCTTC. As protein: CASSDALAGVVEQFF.

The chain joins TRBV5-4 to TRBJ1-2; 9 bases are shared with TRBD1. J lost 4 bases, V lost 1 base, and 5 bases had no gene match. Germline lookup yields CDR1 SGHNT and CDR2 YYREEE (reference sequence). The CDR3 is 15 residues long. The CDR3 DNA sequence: TGTGCCAGCAGCTTGAGTGGGACAGGGACCTATGGCTACACCTTC. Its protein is CASSLSGTGTYGYTF.

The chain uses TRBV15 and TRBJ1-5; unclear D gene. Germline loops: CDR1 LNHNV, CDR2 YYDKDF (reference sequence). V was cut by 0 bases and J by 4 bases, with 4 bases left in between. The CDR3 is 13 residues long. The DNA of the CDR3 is TGTGCCACCAGCAGAGATTTGAATCAGCCCCAGCATTTT. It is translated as CATSRDLNQPQHF.

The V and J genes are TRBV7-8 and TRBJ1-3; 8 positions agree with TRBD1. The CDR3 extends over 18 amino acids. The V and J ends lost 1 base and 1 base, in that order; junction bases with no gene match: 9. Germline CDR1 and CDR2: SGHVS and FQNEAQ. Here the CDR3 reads CASSLVGSRGQSGNTIYF. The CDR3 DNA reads TGTGCCAGCAGCTTAGTCGGGAGCAGGGGGCAATCTGGAAACACCATATATTTT.

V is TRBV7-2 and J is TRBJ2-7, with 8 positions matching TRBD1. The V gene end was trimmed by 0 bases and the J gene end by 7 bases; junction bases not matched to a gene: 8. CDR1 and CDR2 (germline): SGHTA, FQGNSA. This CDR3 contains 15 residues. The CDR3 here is CASSLAIRTGGEQYF. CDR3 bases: TGTGCCAGCAGCTTAGCGATAAGAACAGGGGGAGAGCAGTACTTC.

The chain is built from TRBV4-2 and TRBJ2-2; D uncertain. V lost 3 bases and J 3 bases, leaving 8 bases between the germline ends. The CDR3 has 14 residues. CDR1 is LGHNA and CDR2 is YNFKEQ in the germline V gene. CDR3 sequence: CASSQRYDTGELFF. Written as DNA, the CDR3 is TGTGCCAGCAGCCAGAGGTACGACACCGGGGAGCTGTTTTTT.

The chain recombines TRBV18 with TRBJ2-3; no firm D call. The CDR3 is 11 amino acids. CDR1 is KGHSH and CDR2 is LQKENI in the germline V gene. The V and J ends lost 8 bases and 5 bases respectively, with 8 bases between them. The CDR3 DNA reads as TGTGCCAGCCGAGTCCGAGATACGCAGTATTTT. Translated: CASRVRDTQYF.

The CDR3, as DNA: TGTGCCAGCAGCTTAGGGGGACTAGTGTTTGAGCAGTTCTTC. Amino acid sequence: CASSLGGLVFEQFF. The chain links TRBV7-9 to TRBJ2-1, with 8 positions matching TRBD2. The CDR3 is 14 residues long. The junction had 5 bases not matched to a gene; V was cut back by 1 base and J by 9 bases. Per the germline V gene, CDR1 is SEHNR and CDR2 is FQNEAQ (reference sequence).

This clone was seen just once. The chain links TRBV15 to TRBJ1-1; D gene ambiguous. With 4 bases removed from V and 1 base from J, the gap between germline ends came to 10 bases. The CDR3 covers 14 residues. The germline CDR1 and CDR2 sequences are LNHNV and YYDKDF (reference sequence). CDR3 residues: CATSIMGTNTEAFF. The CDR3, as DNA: TGTGCCACCAGCATCATGGGTACGAACACTGAAGCTTTCTTT.

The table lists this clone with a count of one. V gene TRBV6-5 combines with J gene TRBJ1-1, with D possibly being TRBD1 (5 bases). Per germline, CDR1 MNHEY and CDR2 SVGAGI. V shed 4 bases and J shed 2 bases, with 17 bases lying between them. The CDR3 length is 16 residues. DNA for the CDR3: TGTGCCAGCAGTTCGGGGGAGGGGACGTCTAACACTGAAGCTTTCTTT. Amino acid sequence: CASSSGEGTSNTEAFF.

The CDR3 is CASSIGTHSYNEQFF. CDR3 nucleotide sequence: TGTGCCAGCAGCATAGGGACACATTCCTACAATGAGCAGTTCTTC. The chain uses TRBV7-3 and TRBJ2-1, with D possibly matching TRBD1 (6 bases). Looked up from germline, CDR1 is SGHTA and CDR2 is FQGTGA. V was clipped by 5 bases and J by 1 base, with 12 bases between them. The CDR3 covers 15 residues.

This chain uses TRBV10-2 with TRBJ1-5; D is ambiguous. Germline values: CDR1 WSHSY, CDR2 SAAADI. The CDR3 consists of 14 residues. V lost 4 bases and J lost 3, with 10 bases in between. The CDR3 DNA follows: TGCGCCAGCAGTGCAGCAGGATTCAATCAGCCCCAGCATTTT. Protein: CASSAAGFNQPQHF.

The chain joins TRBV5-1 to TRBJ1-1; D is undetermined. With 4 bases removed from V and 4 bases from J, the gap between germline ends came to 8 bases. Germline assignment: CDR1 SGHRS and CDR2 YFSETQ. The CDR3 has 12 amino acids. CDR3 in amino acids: CASSGGVTEAFF. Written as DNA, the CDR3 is TGCGCCAGCAGCGGTGGGGTCACTGAAGCTTTCTTT.

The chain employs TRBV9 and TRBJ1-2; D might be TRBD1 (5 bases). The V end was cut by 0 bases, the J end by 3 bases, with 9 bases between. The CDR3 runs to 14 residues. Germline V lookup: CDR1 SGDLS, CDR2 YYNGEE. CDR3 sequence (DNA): TGTGCCAGCAGCGTAGGGGGCAGGGACTATGGCTACACCTTC. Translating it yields CASSVGGRDYGYTF.

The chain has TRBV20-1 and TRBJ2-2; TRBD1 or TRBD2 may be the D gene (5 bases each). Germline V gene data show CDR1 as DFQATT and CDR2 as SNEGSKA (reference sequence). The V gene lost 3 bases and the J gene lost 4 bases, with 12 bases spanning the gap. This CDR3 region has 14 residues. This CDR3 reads CSASKAGSTGELFF. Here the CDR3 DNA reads TGCAGTGCTAGTAAGGCAGGGAGCACCGGGGAGCTGTTTTTT.

CDR3 DNA sequence: TGTGCCAGCAGCTTGGAAAGCGCCGGGGCCGGGTTCGGCGAGCAGTACTTC. Translating it yields CASSLESAGAGFGEQYF. The chain has TRBV5-4 and TRBJ2-7; TRBD1 or TRBD2 may be the D gene (5 bases each). The CDR3 sequence is 17 residues long. Trimming stripped 0 bases from V and 6 bases from J, with 22 bases between. The germline gives CDR1 SGHNT, CDR2 YYREEE (reference sequence). The full variable domain, rest sourced from reference TRBV5-4 and TRBJ2-7, is ETGVTQSPTHLIKTRGQQVTLRCSSQSGHNTVSWYQQALGQGPQFIFQYYREEENGRGNFPPRFSGLQFPNYSSELNVNALELDDSALYLCASSLESAGAGFGEQYFGPGTRLTVT.

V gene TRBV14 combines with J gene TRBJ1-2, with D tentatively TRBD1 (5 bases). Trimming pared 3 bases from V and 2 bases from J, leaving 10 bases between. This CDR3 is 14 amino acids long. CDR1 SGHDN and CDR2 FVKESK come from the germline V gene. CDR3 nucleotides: TGTGCCAGCAGCCACCCTGGGGACAACTATGGCTACACCTTC. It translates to CASSHPGDNYGYTF.

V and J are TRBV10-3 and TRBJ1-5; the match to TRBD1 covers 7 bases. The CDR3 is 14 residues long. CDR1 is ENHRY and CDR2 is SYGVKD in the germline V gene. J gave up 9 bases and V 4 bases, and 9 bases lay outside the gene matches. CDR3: CAISGQGGEGPQHF. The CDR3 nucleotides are TGTGCCATCAGTGGACAGGGAGGGGAGGGGCCCCAGCATTTT.

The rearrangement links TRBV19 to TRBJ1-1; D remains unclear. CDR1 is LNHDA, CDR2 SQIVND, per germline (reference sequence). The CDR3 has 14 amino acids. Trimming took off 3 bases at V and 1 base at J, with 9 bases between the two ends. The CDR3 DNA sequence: TGTGCCAGTAGTATTGGTAGAACGAACACTGAAGCTTTCTTT. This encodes CASSIGRTNTEAFF.

CDR3 loop: CATSEGRRSGANVLTF. The DNA for the CDR3 is TGTGCCACCAGTGAGGGACGGCGCTCTGGGGCCAACGTCCTGACTTTC. The chain couples TRBV24-1 to TRBJ2-6; D tentatively fits TRBD1 or TRBD2 (5 bases each). The CDR3 spans 16 residues. V was clipped by 4 bases and J by 0 bases, with 9 bases between them. Germline CDR1 is KGHDR and CDR2 is SFDVKD.

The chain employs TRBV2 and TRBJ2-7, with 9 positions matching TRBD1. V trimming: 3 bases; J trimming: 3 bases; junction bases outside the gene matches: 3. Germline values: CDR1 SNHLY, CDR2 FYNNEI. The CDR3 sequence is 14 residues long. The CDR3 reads CASSDWDRVYEQYF. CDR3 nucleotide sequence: TGTGCCAGCAGTGATTGGGACAGGGTCTACGAGCAGTACTTC.

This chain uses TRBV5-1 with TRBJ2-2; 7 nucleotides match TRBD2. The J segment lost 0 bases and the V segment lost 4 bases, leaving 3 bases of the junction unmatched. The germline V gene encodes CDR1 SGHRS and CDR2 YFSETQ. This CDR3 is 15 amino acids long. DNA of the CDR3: TGCGCCAGCAGCCGGGAGGCCTCGAACACCGGGGAGCTGTTTTTT. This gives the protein CASSREASNTGELFF.

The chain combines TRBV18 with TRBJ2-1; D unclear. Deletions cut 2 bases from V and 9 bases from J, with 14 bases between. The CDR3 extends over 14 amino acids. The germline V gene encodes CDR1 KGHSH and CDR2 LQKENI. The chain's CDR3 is CASSPRVGDGEQFF. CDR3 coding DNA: TGTGCCAGCTCACCAAGAGTAGGCGATGGTGAGCAGTTCTTC.

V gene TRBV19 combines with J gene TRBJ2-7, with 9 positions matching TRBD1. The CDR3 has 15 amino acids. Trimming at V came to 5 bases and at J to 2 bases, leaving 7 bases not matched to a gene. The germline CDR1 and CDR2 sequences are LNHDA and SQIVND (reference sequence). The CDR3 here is CASSGPGQGAYEQYF. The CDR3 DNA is TGTGCCAGTAGTGGACCGGGACAGGGTGCCTACGAGCAGTACTTC. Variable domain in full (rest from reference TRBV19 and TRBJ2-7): DGGITQSPKYLFRKEGQNVTLSCEQNLNHDAMYWYRQDPGQGLRLIYYSQIVNDFQKGDIAEGYSVSREKKESFPLTVTSAQKNPTAFYLCASSGPGQGAYEQYFGPGTRLTVT.

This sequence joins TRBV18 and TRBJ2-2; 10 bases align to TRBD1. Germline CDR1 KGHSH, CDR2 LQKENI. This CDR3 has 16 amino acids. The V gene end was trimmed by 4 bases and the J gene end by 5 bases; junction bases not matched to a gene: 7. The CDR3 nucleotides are TGTGCCAGCTCACGGATTGGACAGGGGGTTACCGGGGAGCTGTTTTTT. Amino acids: CASSRIGQGVTGELFF.

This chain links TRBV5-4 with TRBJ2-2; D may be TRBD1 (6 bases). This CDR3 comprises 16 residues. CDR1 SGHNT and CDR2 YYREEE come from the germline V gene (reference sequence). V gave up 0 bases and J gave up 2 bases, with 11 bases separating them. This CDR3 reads CASSLARGANTGELFF. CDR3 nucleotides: TGTGCCAGCAGCTTGGCCAGGGGAGCTAACACCGGGGAGCTGTTTTTT.

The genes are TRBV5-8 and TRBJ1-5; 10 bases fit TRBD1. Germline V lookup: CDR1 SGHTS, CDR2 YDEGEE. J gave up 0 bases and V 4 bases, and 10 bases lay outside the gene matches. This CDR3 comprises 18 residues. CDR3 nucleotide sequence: TGTGCCAGCAGCGCGGGACAGGGGTTTGGCCCTAGCAATCAGCCCCAGCATTTT. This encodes CASSAGQGFGPSNQPQHF.

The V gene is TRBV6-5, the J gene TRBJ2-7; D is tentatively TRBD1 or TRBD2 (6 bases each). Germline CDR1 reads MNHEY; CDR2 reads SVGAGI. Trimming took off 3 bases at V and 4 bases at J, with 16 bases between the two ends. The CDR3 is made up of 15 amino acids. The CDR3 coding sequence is TGTGCCAGCAGTTATGGGGGGCAGGGGACTTACGAGCAGTACTTC. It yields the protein CASSYGGQGTYEQYF.

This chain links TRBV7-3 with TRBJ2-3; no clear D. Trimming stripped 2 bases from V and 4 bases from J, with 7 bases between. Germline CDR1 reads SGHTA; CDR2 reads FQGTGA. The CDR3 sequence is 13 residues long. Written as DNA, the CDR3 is TGTGCCAGCAGCTTAGATCCGCCAGATACGCAGTATTTT. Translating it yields CASSLDPPDTQYF. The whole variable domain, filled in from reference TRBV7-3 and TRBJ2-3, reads GAGVSQTPSNKVTEKGKYVELRCDPISGHTALYWYRQSLGQGPEFLIYFQGTGAADDSGLPNDRFFAVRPEGSVSTLKIQRTERGDSAVYLCASSLDPPDTQYFGPGTRLTVL.

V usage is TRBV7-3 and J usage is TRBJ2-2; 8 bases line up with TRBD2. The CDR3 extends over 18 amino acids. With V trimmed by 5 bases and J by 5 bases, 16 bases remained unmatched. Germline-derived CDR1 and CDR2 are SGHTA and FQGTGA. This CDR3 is CASSPRPPSGWGTGELFF. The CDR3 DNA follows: TGTGCCAGCAGCCCGAGACCCCCTAGCGGGTGGGGGACCGGGGAGCTGTTTTTT.

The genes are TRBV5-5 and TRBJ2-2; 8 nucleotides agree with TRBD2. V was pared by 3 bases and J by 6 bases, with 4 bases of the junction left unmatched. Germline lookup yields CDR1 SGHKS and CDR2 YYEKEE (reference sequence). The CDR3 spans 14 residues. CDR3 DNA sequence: TGTGCCAGCAGCTCGCGGGGGGACGCCGGGGAGCTGTTTTTT. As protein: CASSSRGDAGELFF.